A single sample gave rise to the 3 T cell receptor beta chains below, sequenced in a study of T-cell memory formation after mild COVID-19. TCRdb processed the 5' RACE reads anew with MiXCR; each CDR3 protein has one entry. Found here are hundreds of thousands of distinct CDR3 sequences, approximately 29% of them singletons; the top ten hold about 14%. The sample consisted of PBMCs or a T cell subset sorted from them (not recorded which). These receptors came from an adult woman who had mild COVID-19 (a few samples of this study predate the infection). Cell type and time point are not known.

This rearrangement joins TRBV10-3 to TRBJ1-2, with 7 bases fitting TRBD1. J gave up 3 bases and V 7 bases, and 11 bases lay outside the gene matches. This CDR3 region has 15 residues. Germline V gives CDR1 ENHRY, CDR2 SYGVKD. The CDR3 protein is CAINTLKGQDYGYTF. As DNA, the CDR3 is TGTGCCATCAACACACTCAAAGGACAGGACTATGGCTACACCTTC.

The rearrangement joins TRBV6-6 to TRBJ1-2, with 12 bases fitting TRBD1. CDR1 and CDR2 (germline): MNHNY, SVGAGI (reference sequence). The length of the CDR3 is 15 residues. Germline trimming cut 6 bases from V and 2 bases from J; bases unmatched to any gene: 4. CDR3 protein: CASREGTGGNYGYTF. The DNA of the CDR3 is TGTGCCAGCAGGGAGGGGACAGGGGGCAACTATGGCTACACCTTC.

This clonotype was picked up a small number of times. The V call is TRBV2, the J call TRBJ2-2; D is uncertain. Germline lookup yields CDR1 SNHLY and CDR2 FYNNEI. The length of the CDR3 is 14 residues. Trimming took 3 bases from V and 1 from J, leaving 6 bases between them. This CDR3 is CASSDTRNTGELFF. The CDR3 DNA reads TGTGCCAGCAGTGACACGCGGAACACCGGGGAGCTGTTTTTT.